The entry below gives a single T cell receptor (beta chain) sequence along with its context. The target antigen is unknown. The data stem from a study of T cell responses to AZD1222 COVID-19 vaccine. Study-wide findings and caveats: Repertoires were obtained only post-peak T cell response. Just six AZD1222 recipients tested seropositive at baseline.

Using immunoSEQ multiplex PCR, the repertoire was profiled, and TCRdb retains in-frame clones only, with some absent. The table records 90,000 to 120,000 clones, around 90% of them present only once. The CDR3 spans 14 residues. V trimming: 2 bases; J trimming: 6 bases; junction bases outside the gene matches: 6. Germline lookup yields CDR1 SGHDT and CDR2 YYEEEE. Both about-4-week and about-12-week second-dose recipients were combined. This receptor was obtained from an adult who received the AZD1222 COVID-19 vaccine. Source: peripheral blood, taken 28 days after the second AZD1222 dose. V and J are TRBV5-6 and TRBJ1-2, with 8 bases matching TRBD1. The CDR3: CASSLFGQGNGYTF. The CDR3 coding sequence is TGTGCCAGCAGCTTATTTGGACAGGGCAATGGCTACACCTTC. Complete variable domain (other parts from reference TRBV5-6 and TRBJ1-2): DAGVTQSPTHLIKTRGQQVTLRCSPKSGHDTVSWYQQALGQGPQFIFQYYEEEERQRGNFPDRFSGHQFPNYSSELNVNALLLGDSALYLCASSLFGQGNGYTFGSGTRLTVV.